This T cell receptor (beta chain) was obtained from a study of long-term antiretroviral therapy in people with HIV. The germline V gene encodes CDR1 MDHEN and CDR2 SYDVKM. The CDR3 is 15 residues long. The V end lost 7 bases, the J end lost 1 base, and 14 bases lay between the germline ends. With survey level as its setting, the immunoSEQ assay was v3.0. Method: immunoSEQ multiplex PCR; TCRdb's copy keeps in-frame clones and lacks some. The sample yields under 50,000 clones, 94% seen once. Sample: unsorted PBMCs, taken 9 to 9.5 years after starting antiretroviral therapy. The V call is TRBV28, the J call TRBJ2-1; TRBD2 might be the D (5 bases). The sequence was obtained from a man aged 30 to 39 with HIV. The DNA for the CDR3 is TGTGCCAGCACCTCCGGGATCGAATCCTACAATGAGCAGTTCTTC. Amino acid sequence: CASTSGIESYNEQFF. The full variable domain, in which reference TRBV28 and TRBJ2-1 provide the parts outside the CDR3, is DVKVTQSSRYLVKRTGEKVFLECVQDMDHENMFWYRQDPGLGLRLIYFSYDVKMKEKGDIPEGYSVSREKKERFSLILESASTNQTSMYLCASTSGIESYNEQFFGPGTRLTVL.